The 2 T cell receptor beta chains presented below share a single source sample, sequenced in a study of response to subunit inactivated influenza vaccine. Each CDR3 protein gets one entry after TCRdb re-called the RT-PCR reads with MiXCR. The table includes 550,000 to 800,000 distinct CDR3 sequences, over 11% detected once. This specimen consisted of PBMCs from blood, obtained approximately 15 days before vaccination. The receptors shown here come from a man aged 50 to 60 who received an inactivated influenza vaccine.

The chain has TRBV6-2 or TRBV6-3 and TRBJ1-2; possibly TRBD1 for D (6 bases). V shed 3 bases and J shed 8 bases, with 19 bases lying between them. Germline V gene data show CDR1 as MNHEY and CDR2 as SVGEGT. CDR3 size: 15 residues. CDR3 sequence: CASSYAGSGGGGYTF. Written as DNA, the CDR3 is TGTGCCAGCAGTTATGCCGGGTCTGGGGGCGGCGGCTACACCTTC.

This clonotype appeared a few times. The genes are TRBV7-9 and TRBJ2-1, with D possibly called TRBD1 or TRBD2 (5 bases each). CDR1 is SEHNR and CDR2 is FQNEAQ in the germline V gene (reference sequence). The V end was cut by 4 bases, the J end by 6 bases, with 19 bases between. This CDR3 has 16 residues. This CDR3 is CASSSARDPWGNEQFF. CDR3 bases: TGTGCCAGCAGCTCAGCAAGGGACCCATGGGGCAATGAGCAGTTCTTC.